The 4 T cell receptor beta chains in this list originate from one sample, sequenced in a study of shared clonotypes between healthy human individuals. Profiling relied on immunoSEQ multiplex PCR, and the TCRdb table lists in-frame clones only, not all of them. The sample lists 2 million to 2.5 million clones, around 90% seen once, with approximately 0.4% in the top ten. The sequencing sample was made of naive CD4+ T cells from PBMCs. Sample subset: CD45RA+ positively selected. These receptors all stem from a man between 18 and 29 years old in good health. Some clones in this sample may be carry-over from other donors' samples.

With respect to this clone: In the same sample, other DNA sequences code for this CDR3. This chain links TRBV5-6 with TRBJ2-5; 7 nucleotides match TRBD2. V lost 3 bases and J lost 5; bases outside the gene matches: 4. The CDR3 contains 13 residues. The germline gives CDR1 SGHDT, CDR2 YYEEEE. The CDR3 DNA reads TGTGCCAGCAGCTCACGGGGAGGGGAGACCCAGTACTTC. Its protein is CASSSRGGETQYF.

This clone was counted once. This chain connects TRBV6-5 to TRBJ2-5, with TRBD1 as a possible D gene (5 bases). This CDR3 is built from 12 residues. Trimming pared 5 bases from V and 3 bases from J, leaving 7 bases between. The germline V gene has CDR1 MNHEY and CDR2 SVGAGI. CDR3 coding DNA: TGTGCCAGCAGTGGACAAGAAGAGACCCAGTACTTC. As protein: CASSGQEETQYF.

V is TRBV14 and J is TRBJ1-2; D is possibly TRBD1 (5 bases). The CDR3 extends over 15 amino acids. The ends were cut back, 3 bases at V and 3 bases at J, with 14 bases in the middle. Germline V CDR1 and CDR2: SGHDN, FVKESK. CDR3 in amino acids: CASSQGRWGDYGYTF. Here the CDR3 DNA reads TGTGCCAGCAGCCAGGGAAGGTGGGGCGACTATGGCTACACCTTC. The complete variable domain, with remaining parts taken from reference TRBV14 and TRBJ1-2, reads EAGVTQFPSHSVIEKGQTVTLRCDPISGHDNLYWYRRVMGKEIKFLLHFVKESKQDESGMPNNRFLAERTGGTYSTLKVQPAELEDSGVYFCASSQGRWGDYGYTFGSGTRLTVV.

The chain carries TRBV7-9 and TRBJ1-1, with 10 bases aligning to TRBD1. Looked up from germline, CDR1 is SEHNR and CDR2 is FQNEAQ (reference sequence). CDR3 size: 13 residues. Germline trimming cut 5 bases from V and 13 bases from J; bases unmatched to any gene: 10. The CDR3 is CASSPEGQGMSFF. CDR3 in DNA: TGTGCCAGCAGCCCAGAGGGACAGGGGATGAGTTTCTTT.